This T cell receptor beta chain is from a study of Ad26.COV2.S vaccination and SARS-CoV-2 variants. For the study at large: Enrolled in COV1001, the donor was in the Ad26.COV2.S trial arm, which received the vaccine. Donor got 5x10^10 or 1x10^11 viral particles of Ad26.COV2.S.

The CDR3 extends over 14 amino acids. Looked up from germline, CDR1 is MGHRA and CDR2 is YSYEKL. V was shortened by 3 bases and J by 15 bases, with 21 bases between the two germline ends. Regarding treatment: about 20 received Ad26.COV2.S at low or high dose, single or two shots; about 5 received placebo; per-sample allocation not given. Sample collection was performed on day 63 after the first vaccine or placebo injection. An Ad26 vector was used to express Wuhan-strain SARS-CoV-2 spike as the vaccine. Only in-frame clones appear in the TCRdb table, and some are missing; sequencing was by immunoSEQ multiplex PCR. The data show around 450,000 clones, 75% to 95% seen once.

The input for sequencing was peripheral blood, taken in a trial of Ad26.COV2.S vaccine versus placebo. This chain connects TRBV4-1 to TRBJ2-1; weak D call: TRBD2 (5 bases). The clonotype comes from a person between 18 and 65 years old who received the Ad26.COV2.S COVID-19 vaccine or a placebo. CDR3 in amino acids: CASSHLDSPLVRFF. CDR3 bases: TGCGCCAGCAGCCACTTGGACTCCCCCCTCGTGCGGTTCTTC.